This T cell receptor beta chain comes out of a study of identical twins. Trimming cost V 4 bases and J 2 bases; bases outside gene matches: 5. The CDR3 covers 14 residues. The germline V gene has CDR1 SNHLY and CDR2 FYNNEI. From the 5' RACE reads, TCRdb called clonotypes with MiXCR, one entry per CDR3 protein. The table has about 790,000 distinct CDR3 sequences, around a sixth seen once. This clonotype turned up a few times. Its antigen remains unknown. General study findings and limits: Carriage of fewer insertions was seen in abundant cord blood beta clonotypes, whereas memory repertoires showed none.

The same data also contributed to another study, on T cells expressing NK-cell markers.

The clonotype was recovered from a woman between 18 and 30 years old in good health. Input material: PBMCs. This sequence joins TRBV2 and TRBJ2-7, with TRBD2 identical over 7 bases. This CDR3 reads CASSAASGTYEQYF. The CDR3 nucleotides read TGTGCCAGCAGTGCGGCTAGCGGTACCTACGAGCAGTACTTC.